In its sample, the clone carrying this TCR beta chain was seen a few times. Its antigen is as yet unknown. The CDR3 spans 13 residues. Trimming at V came to 8 bases and at J to 7 bases, leaving 5 bases not matched to a gene. From germline, CDR1 is SNHLY and CDR2 FYNNEI. This sample is drawn from a study of T-cell memory formation after mild COVID-19. Whole-study results and caveats: Clones contracting day 15 to 85 were balanced CD4/CD8; later expanders leaned CD4+.

TCRdb passed the 5' RACE reads through MiXCR, listing each CDR3 protein once. The sample shows 470,000 or so distinct CDR3 sequences, around 25% of them seen only once. This clonotype was sampled from an adult woman who had mild COVID-19 (a few samples of this study predate the infection). Cell type and time point are not known. The chain carries TRBV2 and TRBJ2-1; 10 bases line up with TRBD1. Material for sequencing was PBMCs or a T cell subset sorted from them (not recorded which). The CDR3: CASGGQGWNEQFF. The DNA of the CDR3 is TGTGCCAGCGGGGGACAGGGGTGGAATGAGCAGTTCTTC. The full variable domain, its missing parts supplied by reference TRBV2 and TRBJ2-1, is EPEVTQTPSHQVTQMGQEVILRCVPISNHLYFYWYRQILGQKVEFLVSFYNNEISEKSEIFDDQFSVERPDGSNFTLKIRSTKLEDSAMYFCASGGQGWNEQFFGPGTRLTVL.